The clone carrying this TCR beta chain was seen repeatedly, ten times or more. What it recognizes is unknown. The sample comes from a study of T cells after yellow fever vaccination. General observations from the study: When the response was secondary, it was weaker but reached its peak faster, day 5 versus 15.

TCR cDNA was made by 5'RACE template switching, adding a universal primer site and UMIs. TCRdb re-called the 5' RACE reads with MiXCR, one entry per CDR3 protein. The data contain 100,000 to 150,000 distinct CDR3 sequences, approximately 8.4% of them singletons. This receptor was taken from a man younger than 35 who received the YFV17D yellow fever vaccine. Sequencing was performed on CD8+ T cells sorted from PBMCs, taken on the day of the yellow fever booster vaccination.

The CDR3 DNA sequence: TGTGCCAGCAGCTTGTGGGGGACTACTCAAGAGACCCAGTACTTC. It encodes CASSLWGTTQETQYF. The chain is built from TRBV11-1 and TRBJ2-5, with 7 bases identical to TRBD2. Germline V gene data show CDR1 as SGHAT and CDR2 as FQDESV (reference sequence). The ends lost 3 bases at V and 2 bases at J; junction bases unmatched: 6. The CDR3 runs 15 residues.